These T cell receptor beta chains were read from a single sample in a study of T-cell memory formation after mild COVID-19. TCRdb passed the 5' RACE reads through MiXCR, listing each CDR3 protein once. The data show 450,000 to 650,000 distinct CDR3 sequences, roughly 20% seen once. Sample: PBMCs or a T cell subset sorted from them (not recorded which). Receptor source: an adult woman who had mild COVID-19 (a few samples of this study predate the infection). Cell type and time point are not known. Each CDR3 is given with its conserved first and last residue. D genes are given only for firm matches. Clone size is given for some rows only: seen once, a few or many times, or a class if the clone is expanded.

D,size,V,J,length,CDR3,DNA
TRBD2,-,TRBV24-1,TRBJ2-1,15,CATSERLAGKVEQFF,TGTGCCACCAGTGAGCGACTAGCGGGTAAGGTGGAGCAGTTCTTC
TRBD1,few,TRBV24-1,TRBJ1-5,16,CATSPGGQGIGQPQHF,TGTGCCACCAGTCCAGGGGGACAGGGGATCGGGCAGCCCCAGCATTTT
-,-,TRBV5-1,TRBJ1-1,13,CASSLDRESEAFF,TGCGCCAGCAGCTTGGATAGGGAGTCAGAAGCTTTCTTT
TRBD2,-,TRBV7-2,TRBJ2-5,16,CASGVVAGGPVETQYF,TGTGCCAGCGGGGTTGTTGCGGGGGGGCCGGTGGAGACCCAGTACTTC
-,few,TRBV7-9,TRBJ1-1,15,CASSKQGFMNTEAFF,TGTGCCAGCAGCAAACAGGGCTTCATGAACACTGAAGCTTTCTTT
-,-,TRBV4-2,TRBJ1-2,15,CASSQPLTEFDGYTF,TGTGCCAGCAGCCAACCCCTCACAGAGTTCGATGGCTACACCTTC
TRBD1,few,TRBV7-3,TRBJ1-1,15,CASSSTGGIGTEAFF,TGTGCCAGCAGTTCGACAGGGGGCATAGGCACTGAAGCTTTCTTT
TRBD1,few,TRBV24-1,TRBJ1-5,15,CATSDRHRGDQPQHF,TGTGCCACCAGTGACCGGCACAGGGGGGATCAGCCCCAGCATTTT
-,-,TRBV6-5,TRBJ1-1,15,CASSPWGILNTEAFF,TGTGCCAGCAGTCCGTGGGGGATCCTGAACACTGAAGCTTTCTTT
-,-,TRBV5-1,TRBJ2-5,13,CASSPRERETQYF,TGCGCCAGCAGCCCGCGGGAACGGGAGACCCAGTACTTC
-,-,TRBV9,TRBJ2-1,15,CASSVSSSASDEQFF,TGTGCCAGCAGCGTATCATCCTCGGCTAGCGATGAGCAGTTCTTC
-,-,TRBV7-6,TRBJ2-5,13,CASSFVIQETQYF,TGTGCCAGCAGCTTTGTCATCCAAGAGACCCAGTACTTC
-,-,TRBV30,TRBJ2-7,12,CAGGGSHPGQYF,TGTGCCGGCGGAGGCTCCCACCCGGGGCAGTACTTC
-,-,TRBV4-1,TRBJ2-5,15,CASSQLGLTQETQYF,TGCGCCAGCAGCCAACTCGGACTCACCCAAGAGACCCAGTACTTC
TRBD2,few,TRBV6-2/TRBV6-3,TRBJ2-7,16,CASSYGAGAYSYEQYF,TGTGCCAGCAGTTACGGGGCGGGAGCCTATTCCTACGAGCAGTACTTC
-,few,TRBV12-3/TRBV12-4,TRBJ1-2,13,CASSLRTASGYTF,TGTGCCAGCAGTTTACGGACCGCGAGCGGCTACACCTTC
TRBD2,many,TRBV12-3/TRBV12-4,TRBJ2-7,14,CASSLSWGGGEQYF,TGTGCCAGCAGTTTATCGTGGGGCGGGGGCGAGCAGTACTTC
TRBD1,-,TRBV20-1,TRBJ1-2,13,CSAADRGFYGYTF,TGCAGTGCCGCCGACAGGGGTTTCTATGGCTACACCTTC
TRBD2,few,TRBV6-5,TRBJ2-1,14,CASSYRTSINEQFF,TGTGCCAGCAGTTACAGGACTAGCATCAATGAGCAGTTCTTC
TRBD1,few,TRBV5-1,TRBJ2-4,15,CASSTSAGGINIQYF,TGCGCCAGCAGCACCTCAGCAGGGGGCATTAACATTCAGTACTTC
TRBD2,-,TRBV7-3,TRBJ2-1,14,CASSLLAGGREQFF,TGTGCCAGCAGCTTACTAGCGGGGGGGCGTGAGCAGTTCTTC
-,-,TRBV7-9,TRBJ2-7,13,CASSPAAAHEQYF,TGTGCCAGCAGCCCAGCGGCGGCCCACGAGCAGTACTTC
-,-,TRBV3-1,TRBJ2-1,13,CASSQVTGGRQFF,TGTGCCAGCAGCCAAGTAACGGGGGGCCGGCAGTTCTTC
-,-,TRBV7-8,TRBJ2-5,14,CASSSGGREETQYF,TGTGCCAGCAGCTCAGGGGGGCGGGAGGAGACCCAGTACTTC
-,-,TRBV11-1,TRBJ2-7,12,CASSPTAAEQYF,TGTGCCAGCAGCCCAACAGCGGCCGAGCAGTACTTC
-,few,TRBV29-1,TRBJ1-5,10,CSVEEGGQHF,TGCAGCGTTGAAGAAGGGGGCCAGCATTTT
TRBD2,-,TRBV29-1,TRBJ2-1,15,CSVVTSGRVGNEQFF,TGCAGCGTTGTTACTAGCGGGAGGGTAGGCAATGAGCAGTTCTTC
-,-,TRBV19,TRBJ1-1,15,CASSIAAGTTTEAFF,TGTGCCAGTAGTATAGCCGCAGGGACGACCACTGAAGCTTTCTTT
-,many,TRBV4-3,TRBJ2-1,13,CASSQDRGGEQFF,TGCGCCAGCAGCCAAGATCGCGGGGGCGAGCAGTTCTTC
-,few,TRBV7-8,TRBJ1-1,15,CASSLSGGQYTEAFF,TGTGCCAGCAGCTTAAGTGGGGGGCAGTACACTGAAGCTTTCTTT
TRBD1,-,TRBV24-1,TRBJ2-1,16,CATSDPTGQPHNEQFF,TGTGCCACCAGTGATCCAACGGGACAGCCTCACAATGAGCAGTTCTTC
-,few,TRBV6-6,TRBJ1-4,15,CASSYYGSRNEKLFF,TGTGCCAGCAGTTACTACGGGAGCAGGAATGAAAAACTGTTTTTT
TRBD1,few,TRBV7-6,TRBJ2-7,15,CASSPAAGTVREQYF,TGTGCCAGCAGCCCAGCCGCCGGGACAGTTCGTGAGCAGTACTTC
TRBD1,many,TRBV3-1,TRBJ2-5,18,CASSQDLTTGTGEETQYF,TGTGCCAGCAGCCAAGATCTAACCACCGGGACAGGGGAAGAGACCCAGTACTTC
TRBD1,-,TRBV4-1,TRBJ1-1,15,CASSQKTGMNTEAFF,TGCGCCAGCAGCCAAAAGACAGGGATGAACACTGAAGCTTTCTTT
-,-,TRBV2,TRBJ2-7,12,CASSDRGGEQYF,TGTGCCAGCAGTGACAGGGGTGGAGAGCAGTACTTC
-,-,TRBV12-3/TRBV12-4,TRBJ2-3,15,CASSFVLQSTDTQYF,TGTGCCAGCAGTTTCGTACTCCAAAGCACAGATACGCAGTATTTT
-,-,TRBV7-9,TRBJ1-6,14,CASSLQADNSPLHF,TGTGCCAGCAGCTTACAGGCGGATAATTCACCCCTCCACTTT
TRBD2,few,TRBV10-3,TRBJ2-3,14,CAIRSGGATDTQYF,TGTGCCATCAGAAGCGGGGGGGCCACAGATACGCAGTATTTT
-,many,TRBV7-2,TRBJ2-1,14,CASRTGGGVREQFF,TGTGCCAGCAGAACTGGCGGTGGGGTACGGGAGCAGTTCTTC
TRBD2,few,TRBV4-3,TRBJ2-1,13,CASSQEGRGEQFF,TGCGCCAGCAGCCAAGAAGGGAGGGGTGAGCAGTTCTTC
-,-,TRBV12-3/TRBV12-4,TRBJ2-4,15,CASRGRSLAKNIQYF,TGTGCCAGCAGGGGACGGAGTCTAGCCAAAAACATTCAGTACTTC
-,-,TRBV25-1,TRBJ2-6,13,CASIHPGANVLTF,TGTGCCAGCATTCATCCTGGGGCCAACGTCCTGACTTTC
TRBD2,-,TRBV7-9,TRBJ2-1,15,CASSFGTSGSSEQFF,TGTGCCAGCAGCTTTGGGACTAGCGGGAGTAGCGAGCAGTTCTTC
-,-,TRBV24-1,TRBJ1-2,13,CATSDQDNYGYTF,TGTGCCACCAGTGATCAGGATAACTATGGCTACACCTTC
-,few,TRBV10-3,TRBJ2-1,12,CASGRIDGEQFF,TGTGCCTCGGGGAGGATCGACGGTGAGCAGTTCTTC
-,-,TRBV10-3,TRBJ1-2,14,CAIRPSLDLYGYTF,TGTGCCATCAGACCGAGCCTCGACCTCTATGGCTACACCTTC
TRBD1,few,TRBV27,TRBJ1-1,14,CASSILGTGTEAFF,TGTGCCAGCAGCATACTCGGGACAGGGACTGAAGCTTTCTTT
TRBD1,-,TRBV6-5,TRBJ1-3,14,CASTGTVSGNTIYF,TGTGCCAGCACCGGGACAGTCTCTGGAAACACCATATATTTT
-,many,TRBV5-5,TRBJ2-1,15,CASSSGTASYNEQFF,TGTGCCAGCAGCTCCGGGACCGCCTCCTACAATGAGCAGTTCTTC
TRBD2,-,TRBV20-1,TRBJ2-1,19,CSARVGGTSGGLSYNEQFF,TGCAGTGCTAGAGTCGGTGGGACTAGCGGGGGCCTCTCCTACAATGAGCAGTTCTTC
-,-,TRBV12-3/TRBV12-4,TRBJ2-7,13,CASSPRVVNEQYF,TGTGCCAGCAGTCCCCGGGTGGTCAACGAGCAGTACTTC
TRBD2,-,TRBV2,TRBJ2-3,15,CASRNQAGGPDTQYF,TGTGCCAGCAGAAACCAGGCGGGAGGGCCGGATACGCAGTATTTT
-,few,TRBV4-1,TRBJ2-5,15,CASSQGTHSRETQYF,TGCGCCAGCAGCCAAGGGACGCATAGTCGCGAGACCCAGTACTTC